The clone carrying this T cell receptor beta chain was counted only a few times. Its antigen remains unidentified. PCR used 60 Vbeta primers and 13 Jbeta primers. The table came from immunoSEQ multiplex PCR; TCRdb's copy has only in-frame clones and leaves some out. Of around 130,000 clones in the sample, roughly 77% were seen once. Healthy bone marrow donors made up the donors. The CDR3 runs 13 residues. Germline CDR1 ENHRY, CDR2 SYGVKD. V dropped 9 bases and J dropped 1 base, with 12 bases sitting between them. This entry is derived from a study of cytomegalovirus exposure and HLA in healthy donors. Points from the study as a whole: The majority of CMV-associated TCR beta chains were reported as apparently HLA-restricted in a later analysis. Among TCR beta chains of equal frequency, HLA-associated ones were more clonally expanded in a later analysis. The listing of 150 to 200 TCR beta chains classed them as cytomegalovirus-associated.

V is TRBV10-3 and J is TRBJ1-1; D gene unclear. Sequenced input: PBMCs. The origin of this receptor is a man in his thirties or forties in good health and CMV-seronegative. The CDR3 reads CAICGTPNTEAFF. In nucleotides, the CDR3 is TGTGCCATTTGTGGCACCCCGAACACTGAAGCTTTCTTT.